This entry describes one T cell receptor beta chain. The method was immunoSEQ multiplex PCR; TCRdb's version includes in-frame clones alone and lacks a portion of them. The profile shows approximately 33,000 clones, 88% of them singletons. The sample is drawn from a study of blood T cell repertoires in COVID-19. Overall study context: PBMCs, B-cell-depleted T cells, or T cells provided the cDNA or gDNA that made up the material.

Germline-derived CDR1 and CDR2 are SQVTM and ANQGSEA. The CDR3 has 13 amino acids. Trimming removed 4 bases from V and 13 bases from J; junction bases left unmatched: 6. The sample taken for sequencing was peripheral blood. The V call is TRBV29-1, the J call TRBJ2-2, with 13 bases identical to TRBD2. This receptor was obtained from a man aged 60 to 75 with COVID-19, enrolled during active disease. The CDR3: CSVVVLAGGLLFF. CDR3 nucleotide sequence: TGCAGCGTTGTTGTACTAGCGGGAGGGTTGCTGTTTTTT.